Presented here are 24 T cell receptor beta chains from one specimen sequenced in a study of T cells in Graves' hyperthyroidism and ophthalmopathy. Amplification yielded TCR beta CDR3 regions, with RNA transcripts as the source. With the HTBI primer set, the TCR CDR3 went through a first round of RT-PCR. Each CDR3 protein gets one entry after TCRdb re-called the multiplex PCR reads with MiXCR. Of tens of thousands of distinct CDR3 sequences in the sample, roughly half were seen once. The material sequenced was blood. Source of these receptors: a woman in her forties or fifties with Graves' ophthalmopathy.

This clonotype was counted ten times or more. The V gene is TRBV20-1, the J gene TRBJ2-7, with a tentative D call TRBD1 (6 bases). Trimming pared 4 bases from V and 0 bases from J, leaving 7 bases between. Germline V gene lookup returns CDR1 DFQATT and CDR2 SNEGSKA (reference sequence). The CDR3 consists of 12 residues. DNA for the CDR3: TGCAGTGCTAACAGGGACTCCTACGAGCAGTACTTC. Its protein is CSANRDSYEQYF.

This chain links TRBV25-1 with TRBJ2-7; D may be TRBD1 or TRBD2 (5 bases each). CDR3 length: 16 amino acids. With 2 bases removed from V and 5 bases from J, the gap between germline ends came to 19 bases. The germline V gene has CDR1 MGHDK and CDR2 SYGVNS. The CDR3 protein is CASSEDPEGSRDEQYF. The DNA of the CDR3 is TGTGCCAGCAGTGAAGACCCCGAGGGGAGTCGGGACGAGCAGTACTTC.

Concerning this clonotype itself: The conserved phenylalanine or tryptophan is not found at the CDR3 terminus, so this likely reflects a read error. Because the CDR3's place on the DNA is in doubt, the DNA is left out and the CDR3 is given as listed by TCRdb. The chain is built from TRBV5-6 and TRBJ2-5; no DNA check was done on the table's D call, TRBD2. The CDR3 adds up to 15 amino acids, both ends counted. Germline V CDR1 and CDR2: SGHDT, YYEEEE. CDR3 amino acids: CASSLLWESKGTFGS.

This clonotype was detected ten times or more. The chain couples TRBV29-1 to TRBJ2-7; TRBD1 matches 9 bases. The germline V gene has CDR1 SQVTM and CDR2 ANQGSEA. The CDR3 length is 12 residues. V shed 5 bases, J shed 8 bases, and the junction held 7 bases outside the gene matches. As DNA, the CDR3 is TGCAGCGTTAAGGGACAGGGCCACAAGCAGTACTTC. Protein product: CSVKGQGHKQYF.

Points on this clonotype: This may be a read error, as it is one base from a much larger clone. The chain is built from TRBV10-2 and TRBJ1-4, with D perhaps TRBD1 (5 bases). Per germline, CDR1 WSHSY and CDR2 SAAADI. The CDR3 length is 14 residues. CDR3 protein: CASSRDRSNEKLSF. DNA of the CDR3: TGTGCCAGCAGCCGGGACCGATCTAATGAAAAACTGTCTTTT.

This clonotype was seen at least ten times. The rearrangement links TRBV5-1 to TRBJ2-1; D could derive from TRBD1 or TRBD2 (5 bases each). This CDR3 is 13 amino acids long. The V and J ends lost 4 bases and 15 bases respectively, with 20 bases between them. Germline loops: CDR1 SGHRS, CDR2 YFSETQ. For the CDR3, the DNA is TGCGCCAGCAGCAGGGACGGTCCGTCTAGTGGGTTCTTC. Translation: CASSRDGPSSGFF.

V gene TRBV9 combines with J gene TRBJ2-7; tentative D call: TRBD1 (6 bases). In germline, CDR1 is SGDLS, CDR2 YYNGEE. The ends were cut back, 3 bases at V and 7 bases at J, with 23 bases in the middle. The CDR3 has 16 amino acids. CDR3 sequence: CASSAEDSPLGDEQYF. The CDR3 DNA follows: TGTGCCAGCAGCGCAGAGGACAGTCCTTTGGGTGATGAGCAGTACTTC.

This clonotype was picked up many times. The chain carries TRBV12-3 or TRBV12-4 and TRBJ1-6; weak D call: TRBD1 (5 bases). Trimming shortened V by 1 base and J by 7 bases, and 8 bases separated the two germline ends. This CDR3 spans 14 amino acids. The CDR3 spells CASSLEQGNSPLHF. The CDR3 DNA reads as TGTGCCAGCAGTTTAGAGCAGGGAAATTCACCCCTCCACTTT.

This clonotype showed up many times. The chain links TRBV10-3 to TRBJ2-3; perhaps TRBD2 as D (5 bases). The CDR3 totals 12 residues. Trimming removed 4 bases from V and 6 bases from J, with 8 bases in between. In germline, CDR1 is ENHRY, CDR2 SYGVKD. The CDR3 loop is CAISGTFDTQYF. In nucleotides, the CDR3 is TGTGCCATCAGTGGGACTTTTGATACGCAGTATTTT.

CDR3 sequence (DNA): TGTGCCAGTCCTCGCCGGGAGCAGTACTTC. Residues: CASPRREQYF. The chain has TRBV6-4 and TRBJ2-7; D is undetermined. CDR3 size: 10 residues. Germline V CDR1 and CDR2: MRHNA, SNTAGT. The ends were cut back, 9 bases at V and 7 bases at J, with 10 bases in the middle.

This clonotype was counted ten times or more. The rearrangement uses TRBV6-1 and TRBJ2-7; D gene unclear. The CDR3 has 13 amino acids. Between the trimmed V and J ends, which lost 1 base and 3 bases, there was a span of 7 bases. Germline lookup yields CDR1 MNHNS and CDR2 SASEGT. The CDR3 is CASSEGQNYEQYF. DNA of the CDR3: TGTGCCAGCAGTGAAGGCCAGAACTACGAGCAGTACTTC.

This clonotype occurred a few times. The J gene is TRBJ1-2, the V gene TRBV30; no clear D gene. From germline, CDR1 is GTSNPN and CDR2 SVGIG (reference sequence). The CDR3 covers 13 residues. V lost 1 base and J 3 bases, leaving 9 bases between the germline ends. The CDR3 reads CAWSGGKDYGYTF. CDR3 bases: TGTGCCTGGAGTGGAGGAAAGGACTATGGCTACACCTTC.

The sample holds many counts of this clonotype. V usage is TRBV5-1 and J usage is TRBJ2-2; 7 bases map to TRBD1. This CDR3 region has 13 residues. V dropped 2 bases and J dropped 6; count of bases not matched to a gene: 1. CDR1 is SGHRS and CDR2 is YFSETQ in the germline V gene. The DNA for the CDR3 is TGCGCCAGCAGCTTTGGGACAGCCGGGGAGCTGTTTTTT. Encoded protein: CASSFGTAGELFF.

The chain combines TRBV4-2 with TRBJ2-7; D tentatively reads TRBD1 or TRBD2 (5 bases each). The CDR3 extends over 16 amino acids. The V end was cut by 6 bases, the J end by 6 bases, with 24 bases between. The germline CDR1 and CDR2 sequences are LGHNA and YNFKEQ. The CDR3 bases are TGTGCCAGCAGTCCGGATCCTGGGACCAGCGTCGGCGAGCAGTACTTC. It codes for CASSPDPGTSVGEQYF.

This rearrangement joins TRBV7-9 to TRBJ2-7; TRBD2 might be the D (7 bases). CDR3 size: 17 residues. V lost 2 bases and J lost 2, with 19 bases in between. The germline V gene encodes CDR1 SEHNR and CDR2 FQNEAQ (reference sequence). In nucleotides, the CDR3 is TGTGCCAGCAGCTTAAATACGGGGGGCGCCCAAGCCTACGAGCAGTACTTC. Amino acids: CASSLNTGGAQAYEQYF.

For this clonotype: It is unclear where the CDR3 begins or ends on the DNA, so no DNA is shown, and the CDR3 is as TCRdb lists it. The rearrangement uses TRBV9 and TRBJ2-7; TRBD1 is the table's D call and was not checked against the DNA. The CDR3 length is 15 residues, termini included. The V gene's germline CDR1 is SGDLS and CDR2 YYNGEE. The CDR3 loop reads CASSVGRGSAYEQCF.

The chain joins TRBV28 to TRBJ2-5; 10 positions match TRBD1. Losses at the gene ends were 6 bases for V and 1 base for J; bases not matched to a gene: 11. The CDR3 contains 17 residues. Germline V gives CDR1 MDHEN, CDR2 SYDVKM. CDR3 region: CASRSLDRGRLQETQYF. CDR3 nucleotide sequence: TGTGCCAGCAGGTCCCTCGACAGGGGGCGTCTCCAAGAGACCCAGTACTTC.

By its share, this clonotype is medium-sized (0.01 to 0.1%). The rearrangement joins TRBV2 to TRBJ2-7; no reliable D call. The CDR3 has 11 residues. Germline-derived CDR1 and CDR2 are SNHLY and FYNNEI. Trimming removed 1 base at V and 6 bases at J, with 4 bases between. The CDR3 region has the DNA TGTGCCAGCAGTGAAGTGCCCGAGCAGTACTTC. It is translated as CASSEVPEQYF. Full variable domain (rest looked up from reference TRBV2 and TRBJ2-7): EPEVTQTPSHQVTQMGQEVILRCVPISNHLYFYWYRQILGQKVEFLVSFYNNEISEKSEIFDDQFSVERPDGSNFTLKIRSTKLEDSAMYFCASSEVPEQYFGPGTRLTVT.

Concerning this clonotype: This may be a read error, as it is one base from a much larger clone. The gene calls are TRBV20-1 and TRBJ1-1, with a weak D call TRBD1 (5 bases). CDR3 length: 21 amino acids. In germline, CDR1 is DFQATT, CDR2 SNEGSKA (reference sequence). CDR3 sequence (DNA): TGCAGTGCTAGAGATCCTGGGAGTGCCTATCAGGGAGTATTTTTTGGCACTGAAGCTTGCTTT. This sequence encodes CSARDPGSAYQGVFFGTEACF.

This clonotype was counted ten times or more. This rearrangement joins TRBV20-1 to TRBJ2-1, with 10 bases that match TRBD2. This CDR3 is built from 16 residues. The germline V gene encodes CDR1 DFQATT and CDR2 SNEGSKA (reference sequence). After removal of 6 bases from V and 5 bases from J, the junction contained 13 bases not matched to a gene. The CDR3 region is CSALNPLAGANNEQFF. The CDR3, as DNA: TGCAGTGCCCTCAACCCTCTAGCGGGAGCCAACAATGAGCAGTTCTTC.

In this sample, this clonotype turned up many times. The chain's CDR3 is CASSGRLNIQYF. As DNA, the CDR3 is TGTGCCAGCAGTGGCAGGTTAAACATTCAGTACTTC. The rearrangement joins TRBV12-3 or TRBV12-4 to TRBJ2-4, with D unclear. With 5 bases removed from V and 6 bases from J, the gap between germline ends came to 8 bases. The CDR3 has 12 residues.

Regarding this clonotype: A junction end diverges from the germline sequence, so it may reflect a read error. This rearrangement joins TRBV20-1 to TRBJ1-4; D gene ambiguous. The CDR3 runs to 15 residues. Germline lookup yields CDR1 DFQATT and CDR2 SNEGSKA (reference sequence). This chain's CDR3 is CSARDSRATNGKLFF. CDR3 nucleotide sequence: TGCAGTGCTAGAGACTCTCGGGCAACTAATGGAAAACTGTTTTTT.

V gene TRBV10-3 combines with J gene TRBJ2-5; 9 bases are shared with TRBD2. Germline lookup yields CDR1 ENHRY and CDR2 SYGVKD. The CDR3 consists of 13 residues. J lost 5 bases, V lost 10 bases, and 8 bases had no gene match. CDR3 sequence: CATSGTSIETQYF. The CDR3 DNA reads TGTGCCACGTCCGGGACTAGCATTGAGACCCAGTACTTC.

The table lists this clonotype with many counts. A much larger clone lies a single base off, so this may be a read error. The V and J genes are TRBV20-1 and TRBJ2-7; 12 nucleotides align to TRBD2. The germline gives CDR1 DFQATT, CDR2 SNEGSKA (reference sequence). J was trimmed by 3 bases and V by 3 bases; bases with no gene match: 6. The CDR3 runs to 15 residues. Here the CDR3 DNA reads TGCAGTGCTAGGAAGACTAGCGGGGGTGTCTACGAGCAGTACTTC. Translating it yields CSARKTSGGVYEQYF.